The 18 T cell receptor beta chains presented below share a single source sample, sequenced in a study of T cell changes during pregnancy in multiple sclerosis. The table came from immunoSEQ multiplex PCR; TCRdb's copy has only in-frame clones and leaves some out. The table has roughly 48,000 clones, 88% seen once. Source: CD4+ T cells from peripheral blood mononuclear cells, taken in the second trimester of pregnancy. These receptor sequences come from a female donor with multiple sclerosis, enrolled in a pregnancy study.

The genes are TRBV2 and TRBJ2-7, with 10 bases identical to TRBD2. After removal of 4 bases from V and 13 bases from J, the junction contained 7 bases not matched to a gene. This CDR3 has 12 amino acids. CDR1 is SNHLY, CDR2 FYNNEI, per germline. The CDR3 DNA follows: TGTGCCAGCAGTGGCCTAGCGGGAGCCTATTACTTC. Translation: CASSGLAGAYYF.

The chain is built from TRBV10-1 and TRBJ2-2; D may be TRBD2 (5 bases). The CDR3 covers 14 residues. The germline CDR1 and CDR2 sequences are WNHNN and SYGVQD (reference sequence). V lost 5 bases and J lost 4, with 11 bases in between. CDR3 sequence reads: CASSMGSSTGELFF. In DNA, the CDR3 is TGCGCCAGCAGTATGGGGAGTTCCACCGGGGAGCTGTTTTTT.

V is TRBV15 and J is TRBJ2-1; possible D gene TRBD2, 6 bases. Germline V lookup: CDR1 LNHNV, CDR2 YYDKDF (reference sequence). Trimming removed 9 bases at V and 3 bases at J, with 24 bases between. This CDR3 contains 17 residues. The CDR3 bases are TGTGCCACTTCGTCTGGGGCGAAGGCGGGGAACTACAATGAGCAGTTCTTC. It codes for CATSSGAKAGNYNEQFF.

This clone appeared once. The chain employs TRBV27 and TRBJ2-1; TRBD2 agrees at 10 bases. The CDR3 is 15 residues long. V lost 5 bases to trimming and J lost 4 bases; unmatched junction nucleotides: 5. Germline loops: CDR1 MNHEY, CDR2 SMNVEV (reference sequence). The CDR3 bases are TGTGCCAGCAGTGCCGGACTAGCGGATTACAATGAGCAGTTCTTC. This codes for CASSAGLADYNEQFF.

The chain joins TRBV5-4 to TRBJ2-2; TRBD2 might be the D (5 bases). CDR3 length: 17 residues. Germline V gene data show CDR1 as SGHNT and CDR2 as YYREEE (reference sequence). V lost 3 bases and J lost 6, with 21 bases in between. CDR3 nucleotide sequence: TGTGCCAGCAGCTCCCGGGCGGGTCAGACCATCGCCGGGGAGCTGTTTTTT. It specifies CASSSRAGQTIAGELFF.

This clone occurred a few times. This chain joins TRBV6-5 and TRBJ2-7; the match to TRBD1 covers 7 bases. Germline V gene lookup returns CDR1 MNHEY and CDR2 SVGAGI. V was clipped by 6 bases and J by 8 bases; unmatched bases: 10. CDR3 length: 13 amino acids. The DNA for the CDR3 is TGTGCCAGCAGGCTCGGACAGGACGGAAAGCAGTACTTC. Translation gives CASRLGQDGKQYF.

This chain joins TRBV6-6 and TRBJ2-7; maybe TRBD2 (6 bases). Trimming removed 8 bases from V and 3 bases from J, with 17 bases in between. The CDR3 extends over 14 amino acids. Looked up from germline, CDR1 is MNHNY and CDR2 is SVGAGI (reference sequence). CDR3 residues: CASSQRVLFYEQYF. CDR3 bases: TGTGCCAGCTCTCAGCGGGTACTATTCTACGAGCAGTACTTC.

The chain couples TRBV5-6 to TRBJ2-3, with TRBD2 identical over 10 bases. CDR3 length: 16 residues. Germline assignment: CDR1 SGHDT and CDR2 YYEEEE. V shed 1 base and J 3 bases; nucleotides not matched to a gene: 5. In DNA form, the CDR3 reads TGTGCCAGCAGCTTGTTTCCAGCGGGAGGGACAGATACGCAGTATTTT. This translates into CASSLFPAGGTDTQYF.

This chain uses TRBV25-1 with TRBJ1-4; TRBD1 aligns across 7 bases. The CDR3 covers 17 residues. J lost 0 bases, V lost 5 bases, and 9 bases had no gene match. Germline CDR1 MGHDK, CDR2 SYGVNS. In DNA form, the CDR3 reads TGTGCCAGCAGTCGAGGGACAGTTGAGGCAACTAATGAAAAACTGTTTTTT. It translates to CASSRGTVEATNEKLFF.

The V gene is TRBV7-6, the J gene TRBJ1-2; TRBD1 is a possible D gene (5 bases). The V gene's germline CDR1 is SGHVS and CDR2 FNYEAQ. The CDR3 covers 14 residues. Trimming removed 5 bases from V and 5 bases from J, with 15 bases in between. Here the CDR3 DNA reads TGTGCCAGCAGCCCGTCGGGGGGAGGGTATGGCTACACCTTC. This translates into CASSPSGGGYGYTF. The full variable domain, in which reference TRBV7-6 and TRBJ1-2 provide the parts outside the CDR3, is GAGVSQSPRYKVTKRGQDVALRCDPISGHVSLYWYRQALGQGPEFLTYFNYEAQQDKSGLPNDRFSAERPEGSISTLTIQRTEQRDSAMYRCASSPSGGGYGYTFGSGTRLTVV.

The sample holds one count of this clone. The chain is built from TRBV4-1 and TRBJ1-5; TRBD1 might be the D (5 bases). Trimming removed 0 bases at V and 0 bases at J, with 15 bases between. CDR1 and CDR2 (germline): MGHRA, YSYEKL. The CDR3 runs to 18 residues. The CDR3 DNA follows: TGCGCCAGCAGCCAAGATGGGGCAGAGGCCCGTAGCAATCAGCCCCAGCATTTT. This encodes CASSQDGAEARSNQPQHF.

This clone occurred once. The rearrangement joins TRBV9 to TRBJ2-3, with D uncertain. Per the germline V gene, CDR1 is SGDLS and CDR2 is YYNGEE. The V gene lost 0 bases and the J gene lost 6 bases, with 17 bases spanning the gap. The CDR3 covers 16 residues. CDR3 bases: TGTGCCAGCAGCGTAGGTGCCAGGCACACCGCCGATACGCAGTATTTT. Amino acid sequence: CASSVGARHTADTQYF.

CDR3 bases: TGTGCCAGCTCTCGAGGGAGTGACTACGAGCAGTACTTC. Protein sequence: CASSRGSDYEQYF. The chain recombines TRBV18 with TRBJ2-7, with D possibly matching TRBD2 (5 bases). CDR3 size: 13 residues. In germline, CDR1 is KGHSH, CDR2 LQKENI. Between the trimmed V and J ends, which lost 6 bases and 3 bases, there was a span of 12 bases.

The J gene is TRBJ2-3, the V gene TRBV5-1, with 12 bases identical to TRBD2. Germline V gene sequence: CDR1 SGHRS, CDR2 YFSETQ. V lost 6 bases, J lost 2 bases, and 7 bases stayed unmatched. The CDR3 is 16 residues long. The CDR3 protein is CASTTGTSGYTDTQYF. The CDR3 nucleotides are TGCGCCAGCACCACTGGGACTAGCGGGTACACAGATACGCAGTATTTT.

The CDR3 is CASSLVRNLGHSSYEQYF. The CDR3 DNA sequence: TGTGCCAGCAGCTTAGTTCGGAATCTTGGACACAGCTCCTACGAGCAGTACTTC. The chain has TRBV7-2 and TRBJ2-7; possible D gene TRBD1, 5 bases. CDR1 is SGHTA, CDR2 FQGNSA, per germline. The CDR3 has 18 amino acids. V was clipped by 1 base and J by 0 bases, with 19 bases between them.

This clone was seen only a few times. The CDR3 DNA reads TGTGCCATCAGTCCCTTCGACAGATGGGGATCTGGAAACACCATATATTTT. Encoded protein: CAISPFDRWGSGNTIYF. The chain combines TRBV10-3 with TRBJ1-3, with D perhaps matching TRBD1 (5 bases). Germline CDR1 reads ENHRY; CDR2 reads SYGVKD. The ends were cut back, 5 bases at V and 1 base at J, with 18 bases in the middle. This CDR3 has 17 amino acids.

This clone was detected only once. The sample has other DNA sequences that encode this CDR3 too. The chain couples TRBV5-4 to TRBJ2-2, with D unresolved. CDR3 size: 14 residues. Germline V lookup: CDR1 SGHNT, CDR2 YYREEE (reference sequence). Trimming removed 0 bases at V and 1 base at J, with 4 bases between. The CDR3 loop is CASSLAQNTGELFF. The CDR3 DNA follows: TGTGCCAGCAGCTTGGCCCAGAACACCGGGGAGCTGTTTTTT.

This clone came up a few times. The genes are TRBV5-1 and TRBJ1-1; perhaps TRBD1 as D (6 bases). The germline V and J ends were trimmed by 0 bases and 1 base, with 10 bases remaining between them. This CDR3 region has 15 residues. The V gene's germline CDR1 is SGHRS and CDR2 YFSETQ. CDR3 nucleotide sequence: TGCGCCAGCAGCTTGGACACAGGGACGAACACTGAAGCTTTCTTT. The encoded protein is CASSLDTGTNTEAFF.